This T cell receptor (beta chain) was retrieved from a study of T-cell memory formation after mild COVID-19. Via MiXCR, TCRdb re-called the 5' RACE reads, giving one row per CDR3 protein. The sample holds tens of thousands of distinct CDR3 sequences; approximately 13% are singletons and the top ten take about a quarter. Germline CDR1 is LGHDT and CDR2 is YNNKEL (reference sequence). The CDR3 runs 15 residues. V shed 4 bases and J shed 1 base, with 13 bases lying between them. The sequenced sample consisted of PBMCs or a T cell subset sorted from them (not recorded which). V gene TRBV3-1 combines with J gene TRBJ1-1; D gene uncertain. The receptor was derived from an adult woman who had mild COVID-19 (a few samples of this study predate the infection). Cell type and time point are not known. The CDR3 protein is CASSRRSDGNTEAFF. The DNA for the CDR3 is TGTGCCAGCAGCCGCAGATCAGACGGGAACACTGAAGCTTTCTTT.